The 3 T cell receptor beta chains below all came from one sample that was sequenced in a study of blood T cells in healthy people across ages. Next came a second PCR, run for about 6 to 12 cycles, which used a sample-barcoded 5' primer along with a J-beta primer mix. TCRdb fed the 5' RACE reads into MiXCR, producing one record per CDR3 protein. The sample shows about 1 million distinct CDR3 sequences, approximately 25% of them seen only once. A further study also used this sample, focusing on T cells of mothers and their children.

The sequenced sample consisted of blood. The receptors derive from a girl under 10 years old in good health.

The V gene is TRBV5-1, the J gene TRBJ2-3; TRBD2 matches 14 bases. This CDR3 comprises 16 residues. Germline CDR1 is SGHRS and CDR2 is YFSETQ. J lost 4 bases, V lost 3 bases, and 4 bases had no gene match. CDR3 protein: CASSSGLAGGADTQYF. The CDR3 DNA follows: TGCGCCAGCAGCTCCGGACTAGCGGGGGGCGCAGATACGCAGTATTTT.

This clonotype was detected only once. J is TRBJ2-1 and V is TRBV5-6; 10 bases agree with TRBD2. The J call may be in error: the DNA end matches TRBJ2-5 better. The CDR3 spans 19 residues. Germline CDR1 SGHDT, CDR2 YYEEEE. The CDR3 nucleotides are TGTGCCAGCAGCTTGAGATTCAGGGCTAGCGGGGGCCGTAGGGAGACCCAGTACTTC. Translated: CASSLRFRASGGRRETQYF.

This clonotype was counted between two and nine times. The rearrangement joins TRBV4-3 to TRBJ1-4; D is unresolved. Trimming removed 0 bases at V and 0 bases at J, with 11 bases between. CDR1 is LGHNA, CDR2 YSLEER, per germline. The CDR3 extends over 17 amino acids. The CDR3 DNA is TGCGCCAGCAGCCAAGAGATTCGTGTTGCAACTAATGAAAAACTGTTTTTT. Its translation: CASSQEIRVATNEKLFF.